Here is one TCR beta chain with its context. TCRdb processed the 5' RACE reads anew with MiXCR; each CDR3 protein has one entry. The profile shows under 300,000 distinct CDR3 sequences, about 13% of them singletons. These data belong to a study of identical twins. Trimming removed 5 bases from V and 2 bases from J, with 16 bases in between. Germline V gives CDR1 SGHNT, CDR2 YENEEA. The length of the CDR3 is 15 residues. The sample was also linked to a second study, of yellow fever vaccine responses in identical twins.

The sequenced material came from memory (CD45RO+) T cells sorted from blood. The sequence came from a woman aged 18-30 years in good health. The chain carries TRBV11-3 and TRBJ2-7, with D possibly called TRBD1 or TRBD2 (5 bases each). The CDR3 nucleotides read TGTGCCAGCAGCCTGAGACCGGGACCTACCTACGAGCAGTACTTC. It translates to CASSLRPGPTYEQYF.